Below, 26 T cell receptor beta chains from the same sample are listed, as sequenced in a study of T-cell memory formation after mild COVID-19. TCRdb independently ran MiXCR on the 5' RACE reads; one entry per CDR3 protein. The table includes fewer than 350,000 distinct CDR3 sequences, roughly 15% detected once. The material sequenced was PBMCs or a T cell subset sorted from them (not recorded which). These receptors were obtained from a man younger than 30 who had mild COVID-19 (a few samples of this study predate the infection). Cell type and time point are not known.

J is TRBJ2-5 and V is TRBV5-1; D not resolved. V lost 4 bases and J lost 2, with 15 bases in between. The germline gives CDR1 SGHRS, CDR2 YFSETQ. The CDR3 consists of 15 residues. CDR3 protein: CASSPRVESQETQYF. In DNA, the CDR3 is TGCGCCAGCAGCCCCCGGGTCGAGTCACAAGAGACCCAGTACTTC.

This chain joins TRBV6-2 or TRBV6-3 and TRBJ2-2; TRBD1 or TRBD2 may be the D gene (6 bases each). The CDR3 spans 14 residues. Deletions cut 7 bases from V and 0 bases from J, with 9 bases between. Germline V lookup: CDR1 MNHEY, CDR2 SVGEGT. Written as DNA, the CDR3 is TGTGCCAGCACTAGGGGGGCGAACACCGGGGAGCTGTTTTTT. Its protein is CASTRGANTGELFF.

This clonotype was seen more than once but under ten times. This chain uses TRBV5-1 with TRBJ1-4; maybe TRBD1 (5 bases). V lost 4 bases and J 8 bases, leaving 18 bases between the germline ends. Germline lookup yields CDR1 SGHRS and CDR2 YFSETQ. This CDR3 contains 15 residues. The CDR3 loop reads CASSLQGSVGEKLFF. CDR3 DNA sequence: TGCGCCAGCAGCCTTCAGGGAAGTGTCGGCGAAAAACTGTTTTTT.

This clonotype was seen more than once but under ten times. The CDR3: CASSQDVIRAQPSSEKLFF. DNA of the CDR3: TGCGCCAGCAGCCAAGATGTCATAAGGGCTCAACCCTCATCCGAAAAACTGTTTTTT. V usage is TRBV4-3 and J usage is TRBJ1-4; D is ambiguous. CDR1 LGHNA and CDR2 YSLEER come from the germline V gene. CDR3 length: 19 amino acids. The V end was cut by 0 bases, the J end by 8 bases, with 25 bases between.

J is TRBJ1-6 and V is TRBV7-8; D might be TRBD1 (5 bases). Germline V gene sequence: CDR1 SGHVS, CDR2 FQNEAQ. The CDR3 sequence is 15 residues long. Trimming took 5 bases from V and 9 from J, leaving 17 bases between them. The CDR3 here is CASSPGPLGGSPLHF. The CDR3 nucleotides read TGTGCCAGCAGCCCCGGGCCCCTTGGGGGTTCACCCCTCCACTTT.

This chain connects TRBV3-1 to TRBJ2-5, with 8 bases aligning to TRBD1. This CDR3 has 16 residues. Trimming took 5 bases from V and 10 from J; bases not matched to a gene: 18. The germline V gene has CDR1 LGHDT and CDR2 YNNKEL (reference sequence). The CDR3 spells CASSVPGQAFLLGQYF. CDR3 DNA: TGTGCCAGCAGCGTCCCGGGACAGGCCTTTCTCTTAGGCCAGTACTTC.

The chain employs TRBV4-3 and TRBJ2-6; D is unclear. Germline V gene sequence: CDR1 LGHNA, CDR2 YSLEER. Trimming shortened V by 0 bases and J by 0 bases, and 6 bases separated the two germline ends. The CDR3 covers 16 residues. CDR3 residues: CASSQDPPSGANVLTF. As DNA, the CDR3 is TGCGCCAGCAGCCAAGATCCCCCCTCTGGGGCCAACGTCCTGACTTTC.

The chain recombines TRBV2 with TRBJ1-2; D is possibly TRBD1 (6 bases). Germline lookup yields CDR1 SNHLY and CDR2 FYNNEI. The CDR3 covers 17 residues. Deletions cut 2 bases from V and 4 bases from J, with 20 bases between. CDR3 DNA: TGTGCCAGCAGTGAACCCGCGAAAGAGACAGGAACCTATGGCTACACCTTC. Translated: CASSEPAKETGTYGYTF.

The chain combines TRBV5-6 with TRBJ1-3; the match to TRBD1 covers 7 bases. The junction had 4 bases not matched to a gene; V was cut back by 4 bases and J by 0 bases. The germline gives CDR1 SGHDT, CDR2 YYEEEE. The CDR3 loop spans 15 amino acids. The CDR3 nucleotides read TGTGCCAGCAGCCGGAGGGACAGCTCTGGAAACACCATATATTTT. The encoded protein is CASSRRDSSGNTIYF.

CDR3 nucleotide sequence: TGTGCCAGCAGCGCCTTCCCCTACAATGAGCAGTTCTTC. Translated, it gives CASSAFPYNEQFF. This chain uses TRBV7-9 with TRBJ2-1; no definite D call. The CDR3 contains 13 residues. V gave up 5 bases and J gave up 2 bases, with 7 bases separating them. Germline lookup yields CDR1 SEHNR and CDR2 FQNEAQ (reference sequence).

This clonotype was seen only a few times. The chain links TRBV6-6 to TRBJ1-3, with a possible D match to TRBD1 (5 bases). In germline, CDR1 is MNHNY, CDR2 SVGAGI (reference sequence). The CDR3 has 15 residues. The V and J ends lost 4 bases and 2 bases respectively, with 12 bases between them. The DNA for the CDR3 is TGTGCCAGCAGTTGGGTGTCGGGGCCTGGAAACACCATATATTTT. Translating it yields CASSWVSGPGNTIYF.

The rearrangement joins TRBV6-2 or TRBV6-3 to TRBJ1-4; unclear D gene. The CDR3 extends over 16 amino acids. The V gene's germline CDR1 is MNHEY and CDR2 SVGEGT. The V gene lost 0 bases and the J gene lost 5 bases, with 13 bases spanning the gap. The CDR3 here is CASSYSNVEDNEKLFF. The CDR3 nucleotides are TGTGCCAGCAGTTACTCGAATGTAGAAGACAATGAAAAACTGTTTTTT.

The rearrangement uses TRBV2 and TRBJ2-1, with D possibly being TRBD2 (6 bases). The germline V gene encodes CDR1 SNHLY and CDR2 FYNNEI. Deletions cut 5 bases from V and 5 bases from J, with 13 bases between. The CDR3 loop spans 14 amino acids. CDR3 residues: CASSFSWGDNEQFF. The DNA of the CDR3 is TGTGCCAGCAGTTTCTCGTGGGGGGACAATGAGCAGTTCTTC.

CDR3 amino acids: CASSYRAGEAFF. Here the CDR3 DNA reads TGTGCCAGCAGTTACCGGGCCGGCGAAGCTTTCTTT. The chain is built from TRBV6-6 and TRBJ1-1; D remains unclear. The germline V and J ends were trimmed by 2 bases and 8 bases, with 9 bases remaining between them. Per germline, CDR1 MNHNY and CDR2 SVGAGI (reference sequence). CDR3 length: 12 residues.

The rearrangement uses TRBV6-5 and TRBJ2-7, with D perhaps matching TRBD1 (6 bases). Between the trimmed V and J ends, which lost 2 bases and 0 bases, there was a span of 11 bases. The CDR3 has 15 amino acids. CDR1 is MNHEY and CDR2 is SVGAGI in the germline V gene. The CDR3 DNA sequence: TGTGCCAGCAGTTACGGAGGCAGGGGCTCCTACGAGCAGTACTTC. Translating gives CASSYGGRGSYEQYF.

The J gene is TRBJ1-5, the V gene TRBV15; D uncertain. CDR1 and CDR2 (germline): LNHNV, YYDKDF (reference sequence). The V and J ends lost 0 bases and 6 bases respectively, with 6 bases between them. This CDR3 is 13 amino acids long. The CDR3 region has the DNA TGTGCCACCAGCAGAGATCCTGGTCAGCCCCAGCATTTT. It codes for CATSRDPGQPQHF.

The chain has TRBV29-1 and TRBJ2-3; D not resolved. The germline CDR1 and CDR2 sequences are SQVTM and ANQGSEA. The CDR3 consists of 11 residues. V lost 7 bases to trimming and J lost 0 bases, with 5 bases between them. CDR3: CSAASTDTQYF. CDR3 DNA: TGCAGCGCAGCTAGCACAGATACGCAGTATTTT.

V and J are TRBV6-2 or TRBV6-3 and TRBJ2-5, with D possibly being TRBD2 (5 bases). The V and J ends lost 4 bases and 5 bases respectively, with 17 bases between them. CDR1 MNHEY and CDR2 SVGEGT come from the germline V gene. The CDR3 is 15 residues long. The CDR3 sequence: CASSSPLRRGETQYF. The CDR3 DNA sequence: TGTGCCAGCAGTTCCCCTTTACGCCGAGGGGAGACCCAGTACTTC.

This chain uses TRBV10-3 with TRBJ2-7; D is unclear. Trimming shortened V by 3 bases and J by 6 bases, and 12 bases separated the two germline ends. Germline lookup yields CDR1 ENHRY and CDR2 SYGVKD. The CDR3 runs 13 residues. CDR3 sequence: CAISESDRREQYF. CDR3 nucleotide sequence: TGTGCCATCAGTGAATCGGACCGGCGCGAGCAGTACTTC.

This clonotype was detected many times. V and J are TRBV3-1 and TRBJ2-5; 8 bases align to TRBD1. The trim removed 3 bases at V and 1 base at J, leaving 13 bases unmatched. The CDR3 is 18 amino acids. Germline CDR1 reads LGHDT; CDR2 reads YNNKEL (reference sequence). CDR3 amino acids: CASSQSRFRGHTQETQYF. The DNA of the CDR3 is TGTGCCAGCAGCCAGTCGCGATTCAGGGGGCATACCCAAGAGACCCAGTACTTC.

The chain carries TRBV19 and TRBJ2-1; D is unclear. The CDR3 totals 12 residues. From germline, CDR1 is LNHDA and CDR2 SQIVND (reference sequence). V was clipped by 5 bases and J by 9 bases, with 11 bases between them. The CDR3 DNA reads as TGTGCCAGTAGTGAGGATTTTGGTGAGCAGTTCTTC. This sequence encodes CASSEDFGEQFF.

This clonotype was observed a few times. The V call is TRBV27, the J call TRBJ1-6; no firm D call. Trimming took off 5 bases at V and 9 bases at J, with 17 bases between the two ends. Germline V CDR1 and CDR2: MNHEY, SMNVEV (reference sequence). This CDR3 is 15 amino acids long. CDR3 sequence: CASSRGPVSSSPLHF. The CDR3 bases are TGTGCCAGCAGTCGAGGTCCAGTTTCTAGTTCACCCCTCCACTTT.

The gene calls are TRBV4-1 and TRBJ1-4, with D possibly being TRBD1 (5 bases). The length of the CDR3 is 16 residues. The germline V gene encodes CDR1 MGHRA and CDR2 YSYEKL. Trimming pared 1 base from V and 7 bases from J, leaving 16 bases between. The CDR3, as DNA: TGCGCCAGCAGCCAAGGGGTCAGGGCCCGGGGTGAAAAACTGTTTTTT. This sequence encodes CASSQGVRARGEKLFF.

This clonotype was counted a few times. The gene calls are TRBV5-1 and TRBJ1-4; 9 positions match TRBD1. CDR1 is SGHRS, CDR2 YFSETQ, per germline. With 0 bases clipped from V and 8 bases from J, the junction kept 8 bases outside the gene matches. The CDR3 has 16 residues. Here the CDR3 reads CASSLATTGGEEKLFF. The DNA of the CDR3 is TGCGCCAGCAGCTTGGCCACGACAGGGGGTGAAGAAAAACTGTTTTTT.

This clonotype was picked up a small number of times. The V gene is TRBV4-3, the J gene TRBJ2-4, with D perhaps being TRBD1 or TRBD2 (5 bases each). Looked up from germline, CDR1 is LGHNA and CDR2 is YSLEER. V was shortened by 4 bases and J by 8 bases, with 15 bases between the two germline ends. The CDR3 covers 14 residues. Here the CDR3 DNA reads TGCGCCAGCAGCCCCGGGGTATTCAGGGACATTCAGTACTTC. Translating it yields CASSPGVFRDIQYF.

V is TRBV30 and J is TRBJ2-7; 10 positions match TRBD1. Trimming at V came to 7 bases and at J to 4 bases, leaving 10 bases not matched to a gene. Per the germline V gene, CDR1 is GTSNPN and CDR2 is SVGIG (reference sequence). This CDR3 region has 14 residues. Here the CDR3 reads CAFHRGQGKYEQYF. In DNA form, the CDR3 reads TGTGCCTTCCATCGGGGACAGGGGAAATACGAGCAGTACTTC. Together with reference TRBV30 and TRBJ2-7, the CDR3 gives the full variable domain: SQTIHQWPATLVQPVGSPLSLECTVEGTSNPNLYWYRQAAGRGLQLLFYSVGIGQISSEVPQNLSASRPQDRQFILSSKKLLLSDSGFYLCAFHRGQGKYEQYFGPGTRLTVT.